The next 30 T cell receptor beta chains were all read from a single sample in a study of breast tumors, draining lymph nodes, adjacent tissues. Samples came from axillary lymph nodes draining the breast cancer. TCRdb fed the multiplex PCR reads into MiXCR, producing one record per CDR3 protein. The sample gives approximately 130,000 distinct CDR3 sequences, around 24% of which show up once; about 2.6% is in the top ten. Sequenced material: axillary lymph node tissue. These receptors all stem from a female donor with breast cancer. Some clones in this sample may be carry-over from other donors' samples.

This clonotype came up many times. The gene calls are TRBV20-1 and TRBJ1-5; D unclear. Trimming removed 0 bases at V and 0 bases at J, with 12 bases between. CDR1 and CDR2 (germline): DFQATT, SNEGSKA (reference sequence). The CDR3 has 16 amino acids. In DNA form, the CDR3 reads TGCAGTGCTAGAGACCCCCTGGCAAGTAGCAATCAGCCCCAGCATTTT. Its protein product is CSARDPLASSNQPQHF.

Here the CDR3 reads CSAPPAGGGPGELFF. The CDR3 DNA reads TGCAGTGCTCCCCCAGCGGGGGGGGGTCCCGGGGAGCTGTTTTTT. This sequence joins TRBV20-1 and TRBJ2-2; 10 bases map to TRBD2. V was pared by 5 bases and J by 6 bases, with 9 bases of the junction left unmatched. In germline, CDR1 is DFQATT, CDR2 SNEGSKA (reference sequence). The CDR3 extends over 15 amino acids.

V is TRBV30 and J is TRBJ2-1, with TRBD2 identical over 11 bases. The germline gives CDR1 GTSNPN, CDR2 SVGIG (reference sequence). The length of the CDR3 is 16 residues. V lost 2 bases to trimming and J lost 1 base; unmatched junction nucleotides: 4. The CDR3 region has the DNA TGTGCCTGGAGTAGGGGGACTAGCGGTTCCTACAATGAGCAGTTCTTC. As protein: CAWSRGTSGSYNEQFF.

Comment on this clonotype: This could be a read error, since a much larger clone is one nucleotide away. This rearrangement joins TRBV7-2 to TRBJ2-2; tentative D call: TRBD2 (5 bases). This CDR3 has 16 residues. CDR1 SGHTA and CDR2 FQGNSA come from the germline V gene. CDR3 loop: CASGLAVIRGTGELFF. CDR3 nucleotides: TGTGCCAGCGGCTTAGCAGTCATTCGGGGCACCGGGGAGCTGTTTTTT.

This clonotype has a handful of counts. The chain carries TRBV2 and TRBJ2-5, with 13 bases identical to TRBD2. The CDR3 has 15 amino acids. With V trimmed by 4 bases and J by 5 bases, 4 bases remained unmatched. CDR1 is SNHLY, CDR2 FYNNEI, per germline. CDR3 amino acids: CASSGPLAGGETQYF. CDR3 sequence (DNA): TGTGCCAGCAGTGGACCACTAGCGGGAGGGGAGACCCAGTACTTC.

This clonotype was observed many times. The rearrangement joins TRBV5-5 to TRBJ2-7; D is possibly TRBD2 (6 bases). Germline lookup yields CDR1 SGHKS and CDR2 YYEKEE (reference sequence). V lost 6 bases and J 10 bases, leaving 20 bases between the germline ends. The length of the CDR3 is 13 residues. CDR3 residues: CASNFSVGGNQYF. CDR3 in DNA: TGTGCCAGCAACTTCTCGGTTGGGGGGAATCAGTACTTC.

There are many counts of this clonotype. The chain carries TRBV5-8 and TRBJ2-1, with TRBD2 identical over 10 bases. The CDR3 length is 16 residues. Germline-derived CDR1 and CDR2 are SGHTS and YDEGEE. V was clipped by 1 base and J by 5 bases; unmatched bases: 6. Here the CDR3 reads CASSLRRTSGNNEQFF. The DNA for the CDR3 is TGTGCCAGCAGCTTGCGTCGGACTAGCGGAAACAATGAGCAGTTCTTC.

This clonotype was observed many times. J is TRBJ2-7 and V is TRBV20-1, with 11 bases lining up with TRBD2. V lost 3 bases and J lost 4; bases outside the gene matches: 8. The germline V gene encodes CDR1 DFQATT and CDR2 SNEGSKA (reference sequence). CDR3 size: 15 residues. The CDR3 DNA is TGCAGTGCTAGCCCCCTAGCGGGAGGTAGGTACGAGCAGTACTTC. This translates into CSASPLAGGRYEQYF.

As regards this clonotype: Just one base apart from a much larger clone, this may be a read error. The V call is TRBV18, the J call TRBJ2-5; TRBD1 matches at 9 bases. This CDR3 is built from 15 residues. CDR1 and CDR2 from the germline V gene are KGHSH and LQKENI. The CDR3 sequence is CASSPLGQGQGTQYF. DNA of the CDR3: TGTGCCAGCTCACCCCTGGGACAGGGCCAAGGGACCCAGTACTTC.

At least ten counts were recorded for this clonotype. The J gene is TRBJ2-1, the V gene TRBV15; 8 bases map to TRBD2. The germline V gene has CDR1 LNHNV and CDR2 YYDKDF (reference sequence). V shed 1 base and J 6 bases; nucleotides not matched to a gene: 8. The CDR3 runs 16 residues. The CDR3 sequence is CATSRGGNLAGNEQFF. The CDR3 DNA reads TGTGCCACCAGCAGAGGGGGGAACCTAGCGGGCAATGAGCAGTTCTTC.

This clonotype was counted ten times or more. The chain has TRBV9 and TRBJ2-7; 9 bases are a match to TRBD1. The trim removed 3 bases at V and 5 bases at J, leaving 12 bases unmatched. The germline V gene encodes CDR1 SGDLS and CDR2 YYNGEE. There are 16 residues in the CDR3. Written as DNA, the CDR3 is TGTGCCAGCAGCGCCCGTCCGGGACAGGGTATAAACGAGCAGTACTTC. Translated, it gives CASSARPGQGINEQYF.

Comments on this clonotype: At one boundary the junction diverges from the germline segment, which might be a read error. The V and J genes are TRBV28 and TRBJ1-4, with D possibly TRBD1 on 5 matching bases. The CDR3 is made up of 15 amino acids. CDR1 and CDR2 (germline): MDHEN, SYDVKM. The CDR3 nucleotides read TGTGCCAGCAGGGAAGGGACGGAAGATAATGAAAGACTGTTTTTT. Translation gives CASREGTEDNERLFF.

Remarks on this clonotype: Possible read error: a much larger clone is one base away. The CDR3 DNA reads TGTGCTAGTGGTGCGGGGAACACCGGGGAGCTGCTTTTT. Its translation: CASGAGNTGELLF. The chain employs TRBV12-5 and TRBJ2-2; perhaps TRBD2 as D (6 bases). CDR1 is LGHNT, CDR2 FRNRAP, per germline. The CDR3 contains 13 residues.

There are many counts of this clonotype. The chain joins TRBV20-1 to TRBJ1-6, with D uncertain. Germline loops: CDR1 DFQATT, CDR2 SNEGSKA (reference sequence). The V end was cut by 1 base, the J end by 3 bases, with 7 bases between. The length of the CDR3 is 14 residues. The CDR3 sequence: CSARGTVYNSPLHF. The CDR3 DNA follows: TGCAGTGCTAGAGGAACAGTCTATAATTCACCCCTCCACTTT.

The chain combines TRBV6-2 or TRBV6-3 with TRBJ1-4; D unclear. Per germline, CDR1 MNHEY and CDR2 SVGEGT. The CDR3 totals 13 residues. The V and J ends lost 7 bases and 3 bases respectively, with 9 bases between them. The CDR3 sequence: CASTAGANEKLFF. DNA of the CDR3: TGTGCCAGCACGGCGGGAGCTAATGAAAAACTGTTTTTT.

This clonotype was detected ten times or more. This chain links TRBV3-1 with TRBJ2-3; TRBD2 agrees at 9 bases. J gave up 8 bases and V 3 bases, and 9 bases lay outside the gene matches. Germline CDR1 LGHDT, CDR2 YNNKEL (reference sequence). This CDR3 has 15 residues. CDR3 protein: CASSQGSGSVGTQYF. Here the CDR3 DNA reads TGTGCCAGCAGCCAGGGTAGCGGGAGCGTCGGTACGCAGTATTTT.

This clonotype has at least ten counts. V usage is TRBV19 and J usage is TRBJ2-1; tentatively, D is TRBD2 (7 bases). The CDR3 runs to 18 residues. CDR1 is LNHDA, CDR2 SQIVND, per germline (reference sequence). Trimming removed 4 bases from V and 4 bases from J, with 23 bases in between. The CDR3 here is CASSKRGEGVGPYNEQFF. Written as DNA, the CDR3 is TGTGCCAGTAGTAAAAGGGGGGAGGGAGTGGGCCCTTACAATGAGCAGTTCTTC.

This clonotype has at least ten counts. The CDR3 region has the DNA TGCAGTGCTATTCTGTTTGGACTAGCCTCCTACAATGAGCAGTTCTTC. Its translation is CSAILFGLASYNEQFF. The chain employs TRBV20-1 and TRBJ2-1, with 8 bases matching TRBD2. With 4 bases clipped from V and 0 bases from J, the junction kept 8 bases outside the gene matches. The CDR3 contains 16 residues. CDR1 is DFQATT, CDR2 SNEGSKA, per germline (reference sequence).

This clonotype was counted ten times or more. The chain has TRBV9 and TRBJ1-2; D unresolved. This CDR3 region has 16 residues. Germline-derived CDR1 and CDR2 are SGDLS and YYNGEE. Between the trimmed V and J ends, which lost 0 bases and 5 bases, there was a span of 17 bases. CDR3 loop: CASSVGGGSGGYGYTF. For the CDR3, the DNA is TGTGCCAGCAGCGTAGGGGGAGGTTCGGGAGGGTATGGCTACACCTTC.

This clonotype was counted ten times or more. V is TRBV6-1 and J is TRBJ1-4, with D perhaps matching TRBD1 (6 bases). The CDR3 totals 14 residues. CDR1 and CDR2 (germline): MNHNS, SASEGT. V gave up 5 bases and J gave up 7 bases, with 14 bases separating them. The CDR3 DNA reads TGTGCCAGCAGTCCCACAGGGAGATTTGAAAAACTGTTTTTT. It translates to CASSPTGRFEKLFF.

This clonotype was observed many times. The chain carries TRBV18 and TRBJ1-2, with 7 positions matching TRBD1. The ends lost 3 bases at V and 2 bases at J; junction bases unmatched: 6. The CDR3 runs 15 residues. The germline CDR1 and CDR2 sequences are KGHSH and LQKENI. The CDR3 coding sequence is TGTGCCAGCTCACCTATATCGGGACAGAACTATGGCTACACCTTC. As protein: CASSPISGQNYGYTF.

This clonotype was seen repeatedly, ten times or more. This rearrangement joins TRBV19 to TRBJ1-2; 9 bases agree with TRBD1. This CDR3 comprises 13 residues. The germline V gene encodes CDR1 LNHDA and CDR2 SQIVND (reference sequence). V lost 6 bases to trimming and J lost 6 bases; unmatched junction nucleotides: 5. The chain's CDR3 is CASSTGGGNGYTF. In nucleotides, the CDR3 is TGTGCCAGTAGCACAGGGGGCGGTAATGGCTACACCTTC.

Comments on this clonotype: Possible read error: a much larger clone is one base away. V is TRBV5-1 and J is TRBJ2-7; unclear D gene. Between the trimmed V and J ends, which lost 7 bases and 4 bases, there was a span of 9 bases. Germline V CDR1 and CDR2: SGHRS, YFSETQ. This CDR3 is built from 11 residues. CDR3: CASHVVYEQYF. The CDR3 bases are TGCGCCAGCCACGTGGTGTACGAGCAGTACTTC.

This clonotype has just a few counts. The V and J genes are TRBV6-1 and TRBJ1-3; D might be TRBD1 (6 bases). Germline assignment: CDR1 MNHNS and CDR2 SASEGT. The CDR3 consists of 15 residues. The V end was cut by 4 bases, the J end by 0 bases, with 10 bases between. The CDR3 coding sequence is TGTGCCAGCAGTGTTGGGGGGCTCTCTGGAAACACCATATATTTT. The encoded protein is CASSVGGLSGNTIYF.

In this sample, this clonotype turned up a few times. The rearrangement links TRBV20-1 to TRBJ2-7; TRBD1 aligns across 7 bases. The germline CDR1 and CDR2 sequences are DFQATT and SNEGSKA (reference sequence). The V segment lost 5 bases and the J segment 4 bases; nucleotides outside the gene matches: 11. The CDR3 spans 14 residues. The chain's CDR3 is CSAPRQGALYEQYF. The DNA for the CDR3 is TGCAGTGCTCCCCGACAGGGAGCCCTTTACGAGCAGTACTTC.

This clonotype was detected ten times or more. The genes are TRBV5-8 and TRBJ2-7, with TRBD2 matching 12 bases. J was trimmed by 2 bases and V by 3 bases; bases with no gene match: 3. Germline lookup yields CDR1 SGHTS and CDR2 YDEGEE. The CDR3 is 15 residues long. CDR3: CASSSSGRGTYEQYF. CDR3 in DNA: TGTGCCAGCAGCTCTAGCGGGAGGGGCACCTACGAGCAGTACTTC.

Regarding this clonotype: This may stem from a read error, because a much larger clone lies one nucleotide away. The chain employs TRBV20-1 and TRBJ2-1; 7 bases align to TRBD1. V trimming: 4 bases; J trimming: 9 bases; junction bases outside the gene matches: 21. The CDR3 loop spans 17 amino acids. Per germline, CDR1 DFQATT and CDR2 SNEGSKA (reference sequence). In DNA, the CDR3 is TGCAGTGCTATCGTAATCCGGAACAGGGGTCCCCCGGCTGAGCAGTTCTTC. Protein: CSAIVIRNRGPPAEQFF.

This chain connects TRBV28 to TRBJ2-2, with D hard to call. The CDR3 is made up of 14 amino acids. Trimming cost V 1 base and J 6 bases, with 9 bases left between them. The V gene's germline CDR1 is MDHEN and CDR2 SYDVKM. The DNA of the CDR3 is TGTGCCAGCAGTTTATCCTCCCCGTCCGGGGAGCTGTTTTTT. This gives the protein CASSLSSPSGELFF.

The rearrangement uses TRBV5-1 and TRBJ2-3; D not certain. The germline CDR1 and CDR2 sequences are SGHRS and YFSETQ. The length of the CDR3 is 15 residues. The germline V and J ends were trimmed by 1 base and 0 bases, with 9 bases remaining between them. The CDR3 region is CASSLRVVSTDTQYF. CDR3 DNA sequence: TGCGCCAGCAGCTTGCGGGTGGTAAGCACAGATACGCAGTATTTT.

This clonotype was found many times. This chain connects TRBV7-2 to TRBJ2-5; D ambiguous. The germline V and J ends were trimmed by 1 base and 5 bases, with 11 bases remaining between them. This CDR3 is 14 amino acids long. Germline V gene sequence: CDR1 SGHTA, CDR2 FQGNSA. This chain's CDR3 is CASSLGARAETQYF. The CDR3 bases are TGTGCCAGCAGCTTAGGGGCTAGAGCCGAGACCCAGTACTTC.